These 16 T cell receptor beta chains were sequenced from one sample in a study of preoperative IRX-2 immunotherapy in early breast cancer. Described treatment: preoperative locoregional IRX-2 cytokine immunotherapy. Measured with immunoSEQ multiplex PCR; TCRdb has only the in-frame clones, and not every one. The data contain roughly 43,000 clones, about 95% of them singletons. Sequences were derived from tumor tissue, sampled after IRX-2 immunotherapy. The receptors come from a human donor with breast cancer.

The chain employs TRBV18 and TRBJ2-1, with D perhaps TRBD2 (6 bases). Germline V gene lookup returns CDR1 KGHSH and CDR2 LQKENI. Trimming removed 3 bases from V and 7 bases from J, with 13 bases in between. CDR3 size: 14 residues. The CDR3 bases are TGTGCCAGCTCACCCGCTGTTCGGGGGAATGAGCAGTTCTTC. This translates into CASSPAVRGNEQFF.

The chain has TRBV14 and TRBJ1-1; D might be TRBD1 (5 bases). The V and J ends lost 0 bases and 1 base respectively, with 12 bases between them. The CDR3 has 16 amino acids. Germline assignment: CDR1 SGHDN and CDR2 FVKESK. CDR3 in amino acids: CASSQEGVGQNTEAFF. The DNA for the CDR3 is TGTGCCAGCAGCCAAGAAGGGGTCGGACAGAACACTGAAGCTTTCTTT.

J is TRBJ1-1 and V is TRBV18, with D uncertain. The CDR3 sequence is 15 residues long. Germline CDR1 is KGHSH and CDR2 is LQKENI. The V gene lost 2 bases and the J gene lost 0 bases, with 10 bases spanning the gap. The CDR3 DNA follows: TGTGCCAGCTCACCATTCGAGGTCTTGAACACTGAAGCTTTCTTT. Its protein is CASSPFEVLNTEAFF.

The chain employs TRBV5-6 and TRBJ1-2; 7 nucleotides align to TRBD1. With 0 bases clipped from V and 1 base from J, the junction kept 0 bases outside the gene matches. CDR1 is SGHDT and CDR2 is YYEEEE in the germline V gene. The CDR3 is 14 amino acids. CDR3: CASSLDRGNYGYTF. For the CDR3, the DNA is TGTGCCAGCAGCTTGGACAGGGGTAACTATGGCTACACCTTC. Full variable domain (rest looked up from reference TRBV5-6 and TRBJ1-2): DAGVTQSPTHLIKTRGQQVTLRCSPKSGHDTVSWYQQALGQGPQFIFQYYEEEERQRGNFPDRFSGHQFPNYSSELNVNALLLGDSALYLCASSLDRGNYGYTFGSGTRLTVV.

The V gene is TRBV5-6, the J gene TRBJ2-3; a possible D gene is TRBD2 (7 bases). This CDR3 is built from 15 residues. V lost 4 bases to trimming and J lost 1 base, with 13 bases between them. The germline V gene encodes CDR1 SGHDT and CDR2 YYEEEE. In DNA form, the CDR3 reads TGTGCCAGCAGCCATGGCGGGGGCGGCACAGATACGCAGTATTTT. It is translated as CASSHGGGGTDTQYF.

This chain uses TRBV6-1 with TRBJ2-2, with TRBD2 as a possible D gene (6 bases). CDR1 is MNHNS and CDR2 is SASEGT in the germline V gene. The CDR3 is 14 residues long. V shed 6 bases and J shed 6 bases, with 14 bases lying between them. The CDR3 sequence: CASRALAGSGELFF. Here the CDR3 DNA reads TGTGCCAGCAGAGCATTGGCGGGGTCCGGGGAGCTGTTTTTT.

The rearrangement joins TRBV5-1 to TRBJ2-7; 10 nucleotides agree with TRBD2. CDR3 length equals 16 residues. After removal of 3 bases from V and 4 bases from J, the junction contained 10 bases not matched to a gene. Looked up from germline, CDR1 is SGHRS and CDR2 is YFSETQ. CDR3 protein: CASSSHTGLAKYEQYF. The CDR3 nucleotides are TGCGCCAGCAGCTCTCACACGGGACTAGCGAAATACGAGCAGTACTTC.

V usage is TRBV5-1 and J usage is TRBJ1-2; 9 bases match TRBD1. The CDR3 contains 14 residues. The germline V gene encodes CDR1 SGHRS and CDR2 YFSETQ. Trimming cost V 3 bases and J 6 bases; bases outside gene matches: 6. CDR3 amino acids: CASSSGQGTDGYTF. The CDR3 DNA sequence: TGCGCCAGCAGCTCCGGACAGGGGACGGATGGCTACACCTTC. Supplemented by reference TRBV5-1 and TRBJ1-2, the full variable domain reads KAGVTQTPRYLIKTRGQQVTLSCSPISGHRSVSWYQQTPGQGLQFLFEYFSETQRNKGNFPGRFSGRQFSNSRSEMNVSTLELGDSALYLCASSSGQGTDGYTFGSGTRLTVV.

The chain employs TRBV4-3 and TRBJ1-2; D not resolved. The germline CDR1 and CDR2 sequences are LGHNA and YSLEER. V lost 0 bases and J lost 2, with 10 bases in between. The CDR3 loop spans 15 amino acids. CDR3 in amino acids: CASSQDSTANYGYTF. As DNA, the CDR3 is TGCGCCAGCAGCCAAGATTCAACGGCGAACTATGGCTACACCTTC.

The genes are TRBV7-8 and TRBJ2-1; D not certain. The germline CDR1 and CDR2 sequences are SGHVS and FQNEAQ. The CDR3 spans 13 residues. Between the trimmed V and J ends, which lost 5 bases and 8 bases, there was a span of 13 bases. CDR3 in DNA: TGTGCCAGCAGCCCGCCCCGTTTTGATGAGCAGTTCTTC. Translating gives CASSPPRFDEQFF.

The chain recombines TRBV4-3 with TRBJ2-7, with 12 bases lining up with TRBD2. CDR1 is LGHNA and CDR2 is YSLEER in the germline V gene. V shed 0 bases, J shed 9 bases, and the junction held 9 bases outside the gene matches. The CDR3 extends over 16 amino acids. The CDR3 nucleotides are TGCGCCAGCAGCCAAGATCCGACGACTAGCGGGGGACTGCAGTACTTC. Translated: CASSQDPTTSGGLQYF.

This chain uses TRBV7-3 with TRBJ2-1; TRBD1 or TRBD2 may be the D gene (6 bases each). Germline assignment: CDR1 SGHTA and CDR2 FQGTGA. The CDR3 is 16 amino acids. The V and J ends lost 3 bases and 4 bases respectively, with 16 bases between them. CDR3 bases: TGTGCCAGCAGCTTTGTGGGGGGCGCTTATTACAATGAGCAGTTCTTC. Protein sequence: CASSFVGGAYYNEQFF.

CDR3 DNA sequence: TGTGCCAGCAGCTTGTGGGACAGGTACACAGATACGCAGTATTTT. This gives the protein CASSLWDRYTDTQYF. V gene TRBV5-6 combines with J gene TRBJ2-3; 8 bases align to TRBD1. The CDR3 runs to 15 residues. V was pared by 1 base and J by 2 bases, with 3 bases of the junction left unmatched. The V gene's germline CDR1 is SGHDT and CDR2 YYEEEE.

The chain uses TRBV13 and TRBJ1-3; no definite D call. This CDR3 comprises 12 residues. Germline loops: CDR1 PRHDT, CDR2 FYEKMQ (reference sequence). V was shortened by 2 bases and J by 3 bases, with 2 bases between the two germline ends. CDR3 nucleotide sequence: TGTGCCAGCAGCTTATATGGAAACACCATATATTTT. Protein product: CASSLYGNTIYF. Together with reference TRBV13 and TRBJ1-3, the CDR3 gives the full variable domain: AAGVIQSPRHLIKEKRETATLKCYPIPRHDTVYWYQQGPGQDPQFLISFYEKMQSDKGSIPDRFSAQQFSDYHSELNMSSLELGDSALYFCASSLYGNTIYFGEGSWLTVV.

This clone was detected a few times. The chain links TRBV27 to TRBJ2-3; perhaps TRBD1 as D (5 bases). The V end lost 4 bases, the J end lost 2 bases, and 16 bases lay between the germline ends. The CDR3 length is 16 residues. The germline gives CDR1 MNHEY, CDR2 SMNVEV (reference sequence). DNA of the CDR3: TGTGCCAGCAGTTCCATCCCCCAGGGCCCCACAGATACGCAGTATTTT. Amino acid sequence: CASSSIPQGPTDTQYF.

The J gene is TRBJ2-7, the V gene TRBV19, with 9 nucleotides matching TRBD2. Germline V gene data show CDR1 as LNHDA and CDR2 as SQIVND (reference sequence). This CDR3 spans 13 amino acids. V lost 5 bases, J lost 1 base, and 0 bases stayed unmatched. CDR3: CASSLAGSYEQYF. The CDR3 nucleotides read TGTGCCAGTAGTCTAGCGGGATCCTACGAGCAGTACTTC.